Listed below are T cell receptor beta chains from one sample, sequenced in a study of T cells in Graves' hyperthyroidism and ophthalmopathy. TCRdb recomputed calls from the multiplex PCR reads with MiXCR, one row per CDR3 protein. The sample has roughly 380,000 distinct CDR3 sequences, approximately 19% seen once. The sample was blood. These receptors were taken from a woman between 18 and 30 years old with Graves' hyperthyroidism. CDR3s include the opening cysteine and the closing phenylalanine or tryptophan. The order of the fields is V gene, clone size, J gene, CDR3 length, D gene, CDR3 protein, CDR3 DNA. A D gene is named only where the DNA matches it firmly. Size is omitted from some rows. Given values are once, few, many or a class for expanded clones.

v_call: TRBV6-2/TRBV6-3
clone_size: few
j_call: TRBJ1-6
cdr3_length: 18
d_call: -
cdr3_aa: CASSYYGDLGSYNSPLHF
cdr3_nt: TGTGCCAGCAGTTACTACGGGGATCTAGGCTCCTATAATTCACCCCTCCACTTT

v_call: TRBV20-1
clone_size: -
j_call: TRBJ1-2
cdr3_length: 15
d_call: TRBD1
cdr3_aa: CSARVPGQGAGGYTF
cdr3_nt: TGCAGTGCTAGAGTTCCGGGACAGGGGGCAGGGGGCTACACCTTC

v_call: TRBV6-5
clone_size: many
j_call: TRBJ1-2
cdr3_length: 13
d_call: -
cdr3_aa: CASSLERHYGYTF
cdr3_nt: TGTGCCAGCAGCTTAGAGAGACACTATGGCTACACCTTC

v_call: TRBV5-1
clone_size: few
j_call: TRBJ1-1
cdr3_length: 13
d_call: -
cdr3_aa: CASSQRGTAEAFF
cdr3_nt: TGCGCCAGCAGCCAGAGGGGTACGGCTGAAGCTTTCTTT

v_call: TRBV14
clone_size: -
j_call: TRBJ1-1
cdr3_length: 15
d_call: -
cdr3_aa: CASISIHSVGTEAFF
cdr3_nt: TGTGCCAGCATCTCAATTCATTCCGTGGGGACTGAAGCTTTCTTT

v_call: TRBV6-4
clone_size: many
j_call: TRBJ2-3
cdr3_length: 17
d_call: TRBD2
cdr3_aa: CASSDGTSGGATDTQYF
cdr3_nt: TGTGCCAGCAGTGACGGGACTAGCGGGGGGGCCACAGATACGCAGTATTTT

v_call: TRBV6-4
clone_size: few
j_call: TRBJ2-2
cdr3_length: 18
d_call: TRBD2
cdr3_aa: CASSDSFSGGSDTGELFF
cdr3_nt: TGTGCCAGCAGTGACTCTTTTAGCGGGGGGTCGGACACCGGGGAGCTGTTTTTT

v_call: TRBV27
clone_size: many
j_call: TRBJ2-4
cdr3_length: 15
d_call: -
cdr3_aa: CASSLSGPKGNIQYF
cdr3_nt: TGTGCCAGCAGTTTAAGTGGGCCAAAAGGGAACATTCAGTACTTC

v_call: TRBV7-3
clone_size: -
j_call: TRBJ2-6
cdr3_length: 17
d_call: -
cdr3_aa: CASSPWVGGDGANVLTF
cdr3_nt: TGTGCCAGCAGCCCCTGGGTCGGGGGAGACGGGGCCAACGTCCTGACTTTC

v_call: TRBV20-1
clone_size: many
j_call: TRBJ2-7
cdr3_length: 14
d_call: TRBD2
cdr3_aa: CSARLAGGFYEQYF
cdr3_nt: TGCAGTGCTAGACTAGCGGGGGGGTTCTACGAGCAGTACTTC

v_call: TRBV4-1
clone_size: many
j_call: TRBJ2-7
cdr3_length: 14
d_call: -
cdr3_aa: CASSLGAGVDEQYF
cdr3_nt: TGCGCCAGCAGCCTAGGCGCTGGGGTCGACGAGCAGTACTTC

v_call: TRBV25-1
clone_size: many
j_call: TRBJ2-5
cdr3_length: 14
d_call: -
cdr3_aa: CASSEWRSQETQYF
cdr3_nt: TGTGCCAGCAGTGAATGGAGATCCCAAGAGACCCAGTACTTC

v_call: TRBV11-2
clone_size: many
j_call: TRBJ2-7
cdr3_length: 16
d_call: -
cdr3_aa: CASSFQGWDKRYEQYF
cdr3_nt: TGTGCCAGCAGCTTCCAAGGCTGGGACAAACGCTACGAGCAGTACTTC

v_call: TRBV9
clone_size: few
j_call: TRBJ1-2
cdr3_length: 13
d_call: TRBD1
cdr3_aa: CASNGDSKYGYTF
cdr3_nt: TGTGCCAGCAATGGGGACAGCAAGTATGGCTACACCTTC

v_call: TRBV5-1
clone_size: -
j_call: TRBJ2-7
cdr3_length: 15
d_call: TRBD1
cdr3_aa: CASSLRQGAPYEQYF
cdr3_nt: TGCGCCAGCAGCTTGCGGCAGGGGGCTCCCTACGAGCAGTACTTC

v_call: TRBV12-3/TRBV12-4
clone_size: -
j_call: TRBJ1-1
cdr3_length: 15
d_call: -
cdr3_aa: CASSFSGRWNTEAFF
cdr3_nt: TGTGCCAGCAGTTTTTCAGGAAGATGGAACACTGAAGCTTTCTTT

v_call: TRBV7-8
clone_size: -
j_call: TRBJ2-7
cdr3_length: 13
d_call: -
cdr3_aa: CASRTSGTYEQYF
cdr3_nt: TGTGCCAGCAGGACCAGCGGAACCTACGAGCAGTACTTC

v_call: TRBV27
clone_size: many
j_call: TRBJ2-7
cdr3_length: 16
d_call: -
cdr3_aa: CASSLHGPQSSYEQYF
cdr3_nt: TGTGCCAGCAGTTTACACGGGCCCCAAAGCTCCTACGAGCAGTACTTC

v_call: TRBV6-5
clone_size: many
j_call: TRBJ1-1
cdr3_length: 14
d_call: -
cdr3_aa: CASSYLGKPDEAFF
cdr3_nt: TGTGCCAGCAGTTATCTTGGCAAGCCGGATGAAGCTTTCTTT

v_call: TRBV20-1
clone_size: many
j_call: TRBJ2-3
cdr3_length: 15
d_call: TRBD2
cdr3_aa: CSATRGGGSTDTQYF
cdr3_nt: TGCAGTGCTACTCGGGGCGGGGGAAGCACAGATACGCAGTATTTT

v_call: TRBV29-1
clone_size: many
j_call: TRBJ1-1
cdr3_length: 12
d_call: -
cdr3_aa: CSIYNEGTEAFF
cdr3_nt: TGCAGCATATATAACGAGGGTACTGAAGCTTTCTTT

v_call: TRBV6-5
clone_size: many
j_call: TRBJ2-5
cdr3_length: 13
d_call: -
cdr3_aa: CASSRDLQETQYF
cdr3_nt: TGTGCCAGCAGTCGGGACTTGCAAGAGACCCAGTACTTC

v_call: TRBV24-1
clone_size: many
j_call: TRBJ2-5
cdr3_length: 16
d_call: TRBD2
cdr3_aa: CATSDFLAGGQETQYF
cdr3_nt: TGTGCCACCAGTGATTTTCTAGCGGGGGGGCAAGAGACCCAGTACTTC

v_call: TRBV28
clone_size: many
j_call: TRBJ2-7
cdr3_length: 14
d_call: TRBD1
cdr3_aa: CASSFDRVNNEQYF
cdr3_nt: TGTGCCAGCAGTTTCGACAGGGTAAACAACGAGCAGTACTTC

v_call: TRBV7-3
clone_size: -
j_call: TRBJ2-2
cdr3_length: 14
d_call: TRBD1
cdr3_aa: CASSWTGGPGELFF
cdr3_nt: TGTGCCAGCAGCTGGACAGGGGGCCCCGGGGAGCTGTTTTTT

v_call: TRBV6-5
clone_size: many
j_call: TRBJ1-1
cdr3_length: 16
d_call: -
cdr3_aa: CASVYPKEELNTEAFF
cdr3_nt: TGTGCCAGCGTTTATCCTAAGGAGGAGCTGAACACTGAAGCTTTCTTT

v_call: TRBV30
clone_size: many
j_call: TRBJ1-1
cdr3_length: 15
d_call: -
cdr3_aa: CAWSVRRPVSTEAFF
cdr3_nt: TGTGCCTGGAGTGTTCGAAGGCCCGTCTCCACTGAAGCTTTCTTT

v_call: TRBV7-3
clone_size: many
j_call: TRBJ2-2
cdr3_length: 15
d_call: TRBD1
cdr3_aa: CASSLSTGGTGELFF
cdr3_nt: TGTGCCAGCAGCTTGTCGACAGGGGGGACCGGGGAGCTGTTTTTT

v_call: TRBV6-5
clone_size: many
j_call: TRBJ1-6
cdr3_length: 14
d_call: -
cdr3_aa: CASSTSTGPSPLHF
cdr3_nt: TGTGCCAGCAGCACCTCAACAGGGCCTTCACCCCTCCACTTT

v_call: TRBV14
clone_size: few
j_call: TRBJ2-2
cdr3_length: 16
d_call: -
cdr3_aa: CASSQAQGLYTGELFF
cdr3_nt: TGTGCCAGCAGCCAAGCCCAGGGCCTCTACACCGGGGAGCTGTTTTTT

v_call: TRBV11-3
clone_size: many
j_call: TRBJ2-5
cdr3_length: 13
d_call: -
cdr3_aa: CASSTGEAGTQYF
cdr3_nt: TGTGCCAGCAGCACCGGAGAGGCTGGGACCCAGTACTTC

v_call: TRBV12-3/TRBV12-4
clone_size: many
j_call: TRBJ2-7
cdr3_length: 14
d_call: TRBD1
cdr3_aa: CASSWRTGAYEQYF
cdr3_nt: TGTGCCAGCAGTTGGAGGACAGGGGCCTACGAGCAGTACTTC